This is a list of T cell receptor beta chains from one sample in a study of blood T cell repertoires in COVID-19. Only in-frame clones appear in the TCRdb table, and some are missing; sequencing was by immunoSEQ multiplex PCR. The sample lists hundreds of thousands of clones; almost 90% were seen once. The material sequenced was peripheral blood. These receptors were obtained from a woman aged 70-85 years with COVID-19, enrolled during active disease. Each CDR3 is given with its conserved first and last residue. Each record gives: J gene, D gene, clone size, V gene, CDR3 DNA, CDR3 protein. The D gene is left open where the match is weak. Size is omitted from some rows. Given values are once, few, many or a class for expanded clones.

TRBJ1-5,-,-,TRBV19,TGTGCCAGTCAAGGGAGAGTCGGTAGTAGCAATCAGCCCCAGCATTTT,CASQGRVGSSNQPQHF
TRBJ1-2,-,once,TRBV30,TGTGCCTGGAGTGTGAACTTGGACTTTAACTATGGCTACACCTTC,CAWSVNLDFNYGYTF
TRBJ1-5,TRBD1,-,TRBV6-1,TGTGCCAGCAGTGAATGGCCGGGACAGGTTAGTCAGCCCCAGCATTTT,CASSEWPGQVSQPQHF
TRBJ2-1,TRBD2,once,TRBV9,TGTGCCAGCAGCGCATGGGGGGGCAATGAGCAGTTCTTC,CASSAWGGNEQFF
TRBJ1-2,TRBD1,-,TRBV28,TGTGCCAGCAGTTTACAGGGGGCGCCAGGCTACACCTTC,CASSLQGAPGYTF
TRBJ2-1,-,-,TRBV19,TGTGCCAGTAGTAACTTATTAGTGAATGAGCAGTTCTTC,CASSNLLVNEQFF
TRBJ1-2,TRBD1,-,TRBV7-2,TGTGCCAGCAGCTTCGACAGGGACGGAAGGGATGGCTACACCTTC,CASSFDRDGRDGYTF
TRBJ1-5,TRBD1,few,TRBV5-8,TGTGCCAGCAGCGGGGGACAGGGTTTTCAGCCCCAGCATTTT,CASSGGQGFQPQHF
TRBJ2-3,TRBD2,-,TRBV4-1,TGCGCCAGCAGCCAAGATGGGCTAGCGGGGGGGCGTTTATCTGCGCAGTATTTT,CASSQDGLAGGRLSAQYF
TRBJ1-6,-,-,TRBV28,TGTGCCAGCAGACCTCTCCCGGGACAACGGAATTCACCCCTCCACTTT,CASRPLPGQRNSPLHF
TRBJ2-1,TRBD2,-,TRBV6-5,TGTGCCAGTAGCGGGGGTGCCTGGTACAATGAGCAGTTCTTC,CASSGGAWYNEQFF
TRBJ1-5,-,few,TRBV7-9,TGTGCCAGCAGCTTAGGCCAGGGGAGTCAGCCCCAGCATTTT,CASSLGQGSQPQHF
TRBJ2-5,TRBD1,few,TRBV12-3/TRBV12-4,TGTGCCAGCAGTCAGACAGGGACCAAGACCCAGTACTTC,CASSQTGTKTQYF
TRBJ2-3,TRBD2,-,TRBV29-1,TGCAGCGTCCTCGGACTAGCGGGGGTCGCAGATACGCAGTATTTT,CSVLGLAGVADTQYF
TRBJ1-1,-,-,TRBV4-3,TGCGCCAGCAGCCAATGGAAGTTTATCGGGTACCTTCTTATGAACACTGAAGCTTTCTTT,CASSQWKFIGYLLMNTEAFF
TRBJ1-1,-,once,TRBV9,TGTGCCAGCAGCGCCAGGATGAACACTGAAGCTTTCTTT,CASSARMNTEAFF
TRBJ1-1,-,-,TRBV5-1,TGCGCCAGCAGCTTTCGGGGGAACACTGAAGCTTTCTTT,CASSFRGNTEAFF
TRBJ2-7,-,-,TRBV11-2,TGTGCCAGCAGCTTGGCATGGGGTACACTAGCCGAGCAGTACTTC,CASSLAWGTLAEQYF
TRBJ1-1,-,-,TRBV28,TGTGCCAGCAGTCCCCGGACTGCAGGAAACACTGAAGCTTTCTTT,CASSPRTAGNTEAFF
TRBJ1-1,-,-,TRBV24-1,TGTGCCACCCCGGGGGGTACTGAAGCTTTCTTT,CATPGGTEAFF
TRBJ2-2,-,once,TRBV11-2,TGTGCCAGCAGCCTAACGATTACAGCCGGGGAGCTGTTTTTT,CASSLTITAGELFF
TRBJ2-1,TRBD2,few,TRBV19,TGTGCCAGTAGTATTGCCCTACTAGCGGCTAACAATGAGCAGTTCTTC,CASSIALLAANNEQFF
TRBJ1-5,-,-,TRBV27,TGTGCCAGCAGCCCACAGGAGAGCAATCAGCCCCAGCATTTT,CASSPQESNQPQHF
TRBJ1-6,TRBD1,-,TRBV4-1,TGCGCCAGCAGCCGGGACAGAACGAATTCACCCCTCCACTTT,CASSRDRTNSPLHF
TRBJ2-7,-,-,TRBV5-1,TGCGCCAGCAGCTTAGCCCCGATGGCCCAGGGGACCTACGAGCAGTACTTC,CASSLAPMAQGTYEQYF
TRBJ2-1,TRBD2,-,TRBV7-2,TGTGCCAGCAGCTTAGCGGCGACTAGCGGGGCCAATGAGCAGTTCTTC,CASSLAATSGANEQFF
TRBJ2-3,-,-,TRBV4-1,TGCGCCAGCAGCCAAGATACGGCAGATACGCAGTATTTT,CASSQDTADTQYF
TRBJ1-3,-,-,TRBV6-5,TGTGCCAGCAGTTACTCGATAGATTCTGGAAACACCATATATTTT,CASSYSIDSGNTIYF
TRBJ1-3,-,-,TRBV11-2,TGTGCCAGCAGCCCCACGGTTACCTCTGGAAACACCATATATTTT,CASSPTVTSGNTIYF
TRBJ2-2,-,-,TRBV24-1,TGTGCCACCAGTAATAGCCAGACCGGGGAGCTGTTTTTT,CATSNSQTGELFF
TRBJ2-7,TRBD1,-,TRBV28,TGTGCCAGCAGTGTCGGACAGGGAGGCAACGAGCAGTACTTC,CASSVGQGGNEQYF
TRBJ2-7,TRBD2,-,TRBV6-5,TGTGCCAGCTGGGGGGGACTCTCCTACGAGCAGTACTTC,CASWGGLSYEQYF
TRBJ2-2,TRBD1,-,TRBV7-6,TGTGCCAGCAGCGCAGACAGGGCGGTCGGGGAGCTGTTTTTT,CASSADRAVGELFF
TRBJ1-1,-,-,TRBV18,TGTGCCAGCTCACCGCCCGCGTTCGAAGGGGGTGGATTGAACACTGAAGCTTTCTTT,CASSPPAFEGGGLNTEAFF
TRBJ2-4,TRBD1,-,TRBV30,TGTGCCTGGAGCTCCGGGACAGGGACCCAAAACATTCAGTACTTC,CAWSSGTGTQNIQYF
TRBJ1-6,-,-,TRBV10-3,TGTGCCATCACGGAGGGCTATAATTCACCCCTCCACTTT,CAITEGYNSPLHF
TRBJ2-7,-,-,TRBV4-3,TGCGCCAGCAGCCTGGGACTCTCGTACGAGCAGTACTTC,CASSLGLSYEQYF
TRBJ2-7,TRBD1,-,TRBV28,TGTGCCAGCAGTCCCCCTTGGACAGGGGCCTACGAGCAGTACTTC,CASSPPWTGAYEQYF
TRBJ1-2,-,-,TRBV5-6,TGTGCCAGCAGCTTGGAGGGAGGTCATGGCTACACCTTC,CASSLEGGHGYTF
TRBJ1-2,-,-,TRBV12-3/TRBV12-4,TGTGCCAGCAGTATGAGGTTAAGGGGCTACACCTTC,CASSMRLRGYTF
TRBJ1-2,TRBD1,-,TRBV10-2,TGCGCCAGCAGTCCGGGACAGGTCTATGGCTACACCTTC,CASSPGQVYGYTF
TRBJ2-5,TRBD1,once,TRBV24-1,TGTGCCACCAGTGGCGGGACAGGGGGCTGGTGGGAGACCCAGTACTTC,CATSGGTGGWWETQYF